Below, 22 T cell receptor beta chains from the same sample are listed, as sequenced in a study of T cells after yellow fever vaccination. TCRdb reprocessed the 5' RACE reads with MiXCR, giving one entry per CDR3 protein. The repertoire has around 600,000 distinct CDR3 sequences, about 12% of them found once; the top ten carry 15%. The material was PBMCs, obtained on the day of the yellow fever booster vaccination. These receptors were collected from a man aged 30 to 39 who received the YFV17D yellow fever vaccine.

As for this clonotype: The missing conserved phenylalanine or tryptophan at the end of this CDR3 makes a read error likely. The rearrangement uses TRBV20-1 and TRBJ2-3; a possible D gene is TRBD2 (6 bases). V was clipped by 6 bases and J by 0 bases, with 13 bases between them. This CDR3 is built from 14 residues. Germline CDR1 and CDR2: DFQATT and SNEGSKA (reference sequence). The CDR3 sequence: CSALSGTSTDTQYS. The CDR3 DNA follows: TGCAGTGCGCTTTCCGGGACTAGCACAGATACGCAGTATTCT.

This clonotype was seen a few times. The chain employs TRBV28 and TRBJ2-5; D is uncertain. Per germline, CDR1 MDHEN and CDR2 SYDVKM. The CDR3 spans 12 residues. V was cut by 5 bases and J by 4 bases, with 8 bases left in between. The CDR3 loop is CASSGVGETQYF. The CDR3 DNA follows: TGTGCCAGCAGTGGGGTAGGAGAGACCCAGTACTTC.

The genes are TRBV10-3 and TRBJ2-7; the D is unclear. Germline CDR1 reads ENHRY; CDR2 reads SYGVKD. V lost 0 bases to trimming and J lost 0 bases, with 9 bases between them. This CDR3 spans 15 amino acids. The CDR3 sequence: CAISESTPASYEQYF. For the CDR3, the DNA is TGTGCCATCAGTGAGTCGACCCCGGCCTCCTACGAGCAGTACTTC.

This clonotype has a handful of counts. This rearrangement joins TRBV12-3 or TRBV12-4 to TRBJ2-7; 8 bases line up with TRBD1. The CDR3 is 17 amino acids. Trimming cost V 3 bases and J 2 bases; bases outside gene matches: 12. The CDR3 reads CASSFRTGTSVTYEQYF. In DNA, the CDR3 is TGTGCCAGCAGTTTTAGGACAGGGACCTCTGTAACCTACGAGCAGTACTTC.

This clonotype was seen more than once but under ten times. The chain is built from TRBV4-2 and TRBJ2-2; D is uncertain. Trimming removed 2 bases at V and 0 bases at J, with 7 bases between. CDR1 LGHNA and CDR2 YNFKEQ come from the germline V gene. CDR3 length equals 15 residues. CDR3 bases: TGTGCCAGCAGCCAAAGCGCGTCGAACACCGGGGAGCTGTTTTTT. It yields the protein CASSQSASNTGELFF.

This clonotype was seen many times. This sequence joins TRBV5-1 and TRBJ1-6; 9 bases align to TRBD1. CDR3 size: 14 residues. V lost 7 bases to trimming and J lost 6 bases; unmatched junction nucleotides: 5. CDR1 is SGHRS, CDR2 YFSETQ, per germline. This CDR3 is CASQETGGNSPLHF. As DNA, the CDR3 is TGCGCCAGCCAAGAGACAGGGGGTAATTCACCCCTCCACTTT.

This chain joins TRBV4-2 and TRBJ1-1; D ambiguous. CDR3 length equals 15 residues. Germline CDR1 LGHNA, CDR2 YNFKEQ. The germline V and J ends were trimmed by 4 bases and 3 bases, with 15 bases remaining between them. CDR3 sequence: CASSPKGGLDTEAFF. The DNA of the CDR3 is TGTGCCAGCAGCCCGAAAGGCGGGCTGGACACTGAAGCTTTCTTT.

This clonotype has only a few counts. The chain links TRBV5-1 to TRBJ2-3, with a weak D call TRBD2 (5 bases). The CDR3 loop spans 13 amino acids. Per germline, CDR1 SGHRS and CDR2 YFSETQ. V lost 4 bases to trimming and J lost 4 bases, with 10 bases between them. CDR3 sequence: CASSPLEADTQYF. Written as DNA, the CDR3 is TGCGCCAGCAGCCCACTGGAGGCAGATACGCAGTATTTT.

The chain recombines TRBV27 with TRBJ1-2, with 9 positions matching TRBD1. The ends lost 4 bases at V and 8 bases at J; junction bases unmatched: 5. The germline gives CDR1 MNHEY, CDR2 SMNVEV (reference sequence). The CDR3 contains 13 residues. The CDR3 sequence is CASSSGTGHGYTF. As DNA, the CDR3 is TGTGCCAGCAGTTCCGGGACAGGGCACGGCTACACCTTC.

This clonotype was observed a handful of times. V is TRBV5-1 and J is TRBJ2-1, with 10 bases aligning to TRBD2. The CDR3 totals 17 residues. The germline V gene has CDR1 SGHRS and CDR2 YFSETQ. V lost 4 bases, J lost 8 bases, and 15 bases stayed unmatched. The chain's CDR3 is CASSARLTSGEGDEQFF. The CDR3 DNA sequence: TGCGCCAGCAGCGCCCGACTTACTAGCGGGGAGGGGGATGAGCAGTTCTTC.

This clonotype turned up a few times. V is TRBV6-1 and J is TRBJ2-4, with D hard to call. Trimming shortened V by 3 bases and J by 0 bases, and 6 bases separated the two germline ends. CDR3 size: 14 residues. Germline CDR1 reads MNHNS; CDR2 reads SASEGT. The CDR3 region has the DNA TGTGCCAGCAGTGATGGCGGAGCCAAAAACATTCAGTACTTC. This gives the protein CASSDGGAKNIQYF.

V usage is TRBV20-1 and J usage is TRBJ2-4; TRBD1 matches at 9 bases. The germline CDR1 and CDR2 sequences are DFQATT and SNEGSKA (reference sequence). The CDR3 covers 12 residues. J gave up 8 bases and V 5 bases, and 4 bases lay outside the gene matches. CDR3 in DNA: TGCAGTGCTCGGGACAGGGTCGACATTCAGTACTTC. Translation gives CSARDRVDIQYF.

The gene calls are TRBV7-8 and TRBJ2-7; 14 bases are shared with TRBD2. CDR1 and CDR2 from the germline V gene are SGHVS and FQNEAQ. The CDR3 spans 15 residues. V was pared by 0 bases and J by 9 bases, with 4 bases of the junction left unmatched. CDR3 DNA sequence: TGTGCCAGCAGCTTAGCGCGACTAGCGGGAGGGGTGCAGTACTTC. Its translation: CASSLARLAGGVQYF.

The V call is TRBV5-5, the J call TRBJ2-7, with D perhaps matching TRBD1 (5 bases). Trimming removed 4 bases from V and 6 bases from J, with 14 bases in between. The CDR3 length is 13 residues. Germline-derived CDR1 and CDR2 are SGHKS and YYEKEE (reference sequence). This CDR3 is CASSPGLVCEQYF. The CDR3 DNA follows: TGTGCCAGCAGCCCAGGGCTAGTCTGCGAGCAGTACTTC.

The chain links TRBV7-8 to TRBJ1-3; D is ambiguous. The CDR3 sequence is 14 residues long. The V gene's germline CDR1 is SGHVS and CDR2 FQNEAQ. Trimming took 0 bases from V and 0 from J, leaving 3 bases between them. In DNA form, the CDR3 reads TGTGCCAGCAGCTTAGCGATCTCTGGAAACACCATATATTTT. Encoded protein: CASSLAISGNTIYF. The entire variable domain, with the rest obtained from reference TRBV7-8 and TRBJ1-3, is as follows: GAGVSQSPRYKVAKRGQDVALRCDPISGHVSLFWYQQALGQGPEFLTYFQNEAQLDKSGLPSDRFFAERPEGSVSTLKIQRTQQEDSAVYLCASSLAISGNTIYFGEGSWLTVV.

This clonotype was seen a single time. The chain has TRBV18 and TRBJ1-2; weak D call: TRBD1 (5 bases). CDR1 is KGHSH and CDR2 is LQKENI in the germline V gene. The germline V and J ends were trimmed by 2 bases and 10 bases, with 17 bases remaining between them. The CDR3 totals 14 residues. CDR3 DNA sequence: TGTGCCAGCTCACCAGTTCACGCAGGGTACGCCTACACCTTC. Translating gives CASSPVHAGYAYTF.

A few counts support this clonotype. The chain recombines TRBV27 with TRBJ2-3; unclear D gene. CDR3 length: 14 amino acids. Trimming shortened V by 2 bases and J by 8 bases, and 14 bases separated the two germline ends. The germline gives CDR1 MNHEY, CDR2 SMNVEV (reference sequence). The DNA for the CDR3 is TGTGCCAGCAGTTTAGTCCCTTCGCGAAGTACGCAGTATTTT. Translated, it gives CASSLVPSRSTQYF.

In this sample, this clonotype turned up a few times. The V gene is TRBV5-1, the J gene TRBJ2-7; 7 positions agree with TRBD1. The length of the CDR3 is 14 residues. V lost 6 bases to trimming and J lost 2 bases; unmatched junction nucleotides: 8. Germline CDR1 and CDR2: SGHRS and YFSETQ. CDR3 coding DNA: TGCGCCAGCACCCATGGGGACAGCACCTACGAGCAGTACTTC. Amino acids: CASTHGDSTYEQYF.

There are a few counts of this clonotype. The chain employs TRBV12-3 or TRBV12-4 and TRBJ2-1; D is possibly TRBD1 (5 bases). The V gene lost 4 bases and the J gene lost 8 bases, with 9 bases spanning the gap. The CDR3 sequence is 12 residues long. The CDR3 region is CASSWGAHEQFF. CDR3 nucleotide sequence: TGTGCCAGCAGTTGGGGCGCGCATGAGCAGTTCTTC.

V usage is TRBV28 and J usage is TRBJ2-7, with 9 bases fitting TRBD1. V lost 5 bases, J lost 6 bases, and 11 bases stayed unmatched. Germline CDR1 is MDHEN and CDR2 is SYDVKM. This CDR3 contains 15 residues. This chain's CDR3 is CASSPGQGGSSEQYF. For the CDR3, the DNA is TGTGCCAGCAGTCCGGGACAGGGTGGATCGAGCGAGCAGTACTTC.

Points on this clonotype: A much larger clone differs by one base, so this may be a read error. This chain uses TRBV7-7 with TRBJ2-5; D possibly corresponds to TRBD2 (5 bases). CDR3 length equals 14 residues. Trimming removed 0 bases from V and 5 bases from J, with 10 bases in between. Germline lookup yields CDR1 SSHAT and CDR2 FNYEAQ (reference sequence). CDR3 in amino acids: CASSLAGVRETQYF. The CDR3 region has the DNA TGTGCCAGCAGCTTAGCGGGAGTGCGGGAGACCCAGTACTTC.

The chain's CDR3 is CSARDLLAGIADTQYF. The CDR3 nucleotides are TGCAGTGCTAGAGATCTGCTAGCGGGAATCGCAGATACGCAGTATTTT. This chain links TRBV20-1 with TRBJ2-3; TRBD2 matches 9 bases. Trimming removed 0 bases from V and 4 bases from J; junction bases left unmatched: 8. CDR1 and CDR2 (germline): DFQATT, SNEGSKA (reference sequence). This CDR3 contains 16 residues.